This T cell receptor (beta chain) was recorded in a study of beta chain features in type 1 diabetes. Study observations and caveats: A potential influence of HLA type upon TCRB rearrangement remained unresolved herein. Among patients with Type 1 diabetes, TCRB CDR3s were moderately but significantly shorter in every one of the four CD4+ subsets.

All of the isolated RNA was reverse transcribed, so expressed TCRB transcripts were sequenced. The assay was immunoSEQ multiplex PCR, and TCRdb's table has in-frame clones only and misses some. Of about 160,000 clones in the sample, around 63% were seen once. CDR1 and CDR2 from the germline V gene are ENHRY and SYGVKD. Losses at the gene ends were 3 bases for V and 2 bases for J; bases not matched to a gene: 4. The CDR3 runs to 14 residues. On this clone: Its antigen is as yet unknown.

The receptor comes from a man aged 25 to 45 with type 1 diabetes. What was sequenced was naive CD4+ T cells from blood. This chain uses TRBV10-3 with TRBJ2-7; 7 bases line up with TRBD1. The chain's CDR3 is CAISDGQAAYEQYF. CDR3 sequence (DNA): TGTGCCATCAGTGATGGACAGGCCGCCTACGAGCAGTACTTC.